One and the same sample provided the 3 T cell receptor beta chains below, sequenced in a study of T cell responses to AZD1222 COVID-19 vaccine. The assay was immunoSEQ multiplex PCR, and TCRdb's table has in-frame clones only and misses some. The sample contains 140,000 to 150,000 clones, about 92% of which appear only once. The sample here was peripheral blood, taken on day 0 of AZD1222 vaccination. The receptors stem from an adult in good health.

V usage is TRBV7-8 and J usage is TRBJ1-1, with unresolved D. Trimming left V 2 bases short and J 4 bases short, with 8 bases between. This CDR3 comprises 13 residues. Germline V gene sequence: CDR1 SGHVS, CDR2 FQNEAQ. The CDR3 reads CASSLSDATEAFF. The CDR3 bases are TGTGCCAGCAGCTTAAGTGACGCCACTGAAGCTTTCTTT.

The chain has TRBV27 and TRBJ2-1; D is tentatively TRBD1 or TRBD2 (6 bases each). The germline V and J ends were trimmed by 4 bases and 7 bases, with 17 bases remaining between them. This CDR3 comprises 15 residues. Germline V gives CDR1 MNHEY, CDR2 SMNVEV (reference sequence). The DNA of the CDR3 is TGTGCCAGCAGTTACGGGGGCATGGGGGCAAATGAGCAGTTCTTC. Its translation is CASSYGGMGANEQFF.

The chain joins TRBV29-1 to TRBJ1-2, with 7 bases matching TRBD1. The germline CDR1 and CDR2 sequences are SQVTM and ANQGSEA. This CDR3 has 14 amino acids. The trim removed 7 bases at V and 1 base at J, leaving 9 bases unmatched. Here the CDR3 reads CSARTGIFNYGYTF. CDR3 nucleotide sequence: TGCAGCGCAAGGACAGGAATTTTTAACTATGGCTACACCTTC.